Shown below are 12 T cell receptor beta chains from a single sample sequenced in a study of shared clonotypes between healthy human individuals. Method: immunoSEQ multiplex PCR; TCRdb's copy keeps in-frame clones and lacks some. This repertoire shows 980,000 or so clones, over 60% found once; its top ten account for over 1.3%. Material: memory CD4+ T cells sorted from blood. Subset denoted: CD45RA-negative fraction. The receptors here all came from a man between 18 and 29 years old in good health.

The genes are TRBV30 and TRBJ2-5, with D possibly being TRBD2 (5 bases). This CDR3 has 13 amino acids. Trimming left V 4 bases short and J 2 bases short, with 11 bases between. Germline V CDR1 and CDR2: GTSNPN, SVGIG (reference sequence). Written as DNA, the CDR3 is TGTGCCTGGAATCCGAGGGTTCAAGAGACCCAGTACTTC. Its translation is CAWNPRVQETQYF.

The chain combines TRBV10-3 with TRBJ2-7; TRBD2 agrees at 9 bases. Germline CDR1 reads ENHRY; CDR2 reads SYGVKD. CDR3 size: 15 residues. Trimming at V came to 6 bases and at J to 6 bases, leaving 12 bases not matched to a gene. This CDR3 reads CAIRVSYSGGIEQYF. The CDR3 coding sequence is TGTGCCATCAGAGTCTCATATAGCGGGGGTATCGAGCAGTACTTC.

The V gene is TRBV11-3, the J gene TRBJ2-2; TRBD2 is a possible D gene (5 bases). The CDR3 runs to 16 residues. Germline V lookup: CDR1 SGHNT, CDR2 YENEEA. Trimming left V 0 bases short and J 5 bases short, with 13 bases between. The chain's CDR3 is CASSLDLAGETGELFF. In nucleotides, the CDR3 is TGTGCCAGCAGCTTAGATCTCGCGGGTGAAACCGGGGAGCTGTTTTTT. Together with reference TRBV11-3 and TRBJ2-2, the CDR3 gives the full variable domain: EAGVVQSPRYKIIEKKQPVAFWCNPISGHNTLYWYLQNLGQGPELLIRYENEEAVDDSQLPKDRFSAERLKGVDSTLKIQPAELGDSAVYLCASSLDLAGETGELFFGEGSRLTVL.

Details on this clone: Other DNA sequences in the sample encode the same CDR3. The chain uses TRBV9 and TRBJ1-4, with D perhaps matching TRBD1 (5 bases). Per germline, CDR1 SGDLS and CDR2 YYNGEE. The V end was cut by 2 bases, the J end by 0 bases, with 8 bases between. The CDR3 runs to 15 residues. The CDR3 DNA reads TGTGCCAGCAGCGTGGGACCGACAACTAATGAAAAACTGTTTTTT. As protein: CASSVGPTTNEKLFF.

The chain has TRBV5-1 and TRBJ1-1, with TRBD1 matching over 8 bases. J was trimmed by 7 bases and V by 0 bases; bases with no gene match: 2. CDR3 length: 13 residues. CDR1 SGHRS and CDR2 YFSETQ come from the germline V gene. The CDR3 bases are TGCGCCAGCAGCTTGGGACAGGGGCTTGAAGCTTTCTTT. Amino acid sequence: CASSLGQGLEAFF.

This sequence joins TRBV19 and TRBJ2-1; D not certain. This CDR3 is 15 amino acids long. CDR1 is LNHDA and CDR2 is SQIVND in the germline V gene (reference sequence). The V and J ends lost 5 bases and 0 bases respectively, with 11 bases between them. CDR3 amino acids: CASSERLSSYNEQFF. CDR3 nucleotides: TGTGCCAGTAGTGAACGATTGTCCTCCTACAATGAGCAGTTCTTC. The full variable domain, its missing parts supplied by reference TRBV19 and TRBJ2-1, is DGGITQSPKYLFRKEGQNVTLSCEQNLNHDAMYWYRQDPGQGLRLIYYSQIVNDFQKGDIAEGYSVSREKKESFPLTVTSAQKNPTAFYLCASSERLSSYNEQFFGPGTRLTVL.

V and J are TRBV15 and TRBJ2-5; D remains unclear. The length of the CDR3 is 15 residues. V was cut by 0 bases and J by 5 bases, with 13 bases left in between. CDR1 is LNHNV, CDR2 YYDKDF, per germline (reference sequence). For the CDR3, the DNA is TGTGCCACCAGCAGAGAGAAGGGAATTCCCGAGACCCAGTACTTC. It encodes CATSREKGIPETQYF.

J is TRBJ2-7 and V is TRBV2; the match to TRBD2 covers 7 bases. This CDR3 has 15 residues. CDR1 is SNHLY, CDR2 FYNNEI, per germline. J lost 2 bases, V lost 6 bases, and 10 bases had no gene match. The DNA for the CDR3 is TGTGCCAGCAGAATGGGGAGCGGGGAGGCCTACGAGCAGTACTTC. Encoded protein: CASRMGSGEAYEQYF.

This chain connects TRBV5-8 to TRBJ1-4, with D perhaps matching TRBD1 (5 bases). Germline assignment: CDR1 SGHTS and CDR2 YDEGEE. Deletions cut 3 bases from V and 7 bases from J, with 16 bases between. This CDR3 has 15 amino acids. The CDR3 protein is CASSWGRSGGEKLFF. The DNA for the CDR3 is TGTGCCAGCAGCTGGGGACGTTCCGGGGGTGAAAAACTGTTTTTT.

The chain has TRBV10-2 and TRBJ2-5; D is undetermined. The ends were cut back, 5 bases at V and 7 bases at J, with 17 bases in the middle. Germline assignment: CDR1 WSHSY and CDR2 SAAADI. CDR3 size: 14 residues. The CDR3 loop is CASSQLTLIGTQYF. In DNA form, the CDR3 reads TGCGCCAGCAGTCAATTAACCCTTATTGGGACCCAGTACTTC.

CDR3 loop: CASSQADPSYEQYF. DNA of the CDR3: TGCGCCAGCAGCCAGGCTGACCCTTCCTACGAGCAGTACTTC. V gene TRBV5-1 combines with J gene TRBJ2-7, with D unclear. The CDR3 runs 14 residues. CDR1 is SGHRS, CDR2 YFSETQ, per germline. V was clipped by 4 bases and J by 1 base, with 12 bases between them.

The chain recombines TRBV10-3 with TRBJ2-5, with a possible D match to TRBD1 (5 bases). Germline values: CDR1 ENHRY, CDR2 SYGVKD. CDR3 length: 12 residues. Trimming left V 8 bases short and J 4 bases short, with 11 bases between. The CDR3 loop is CAISGLGETQYF. CDR3 DNA: TGTGCCATCTCAGGGTTGGGAGAGACCCAGTACTTC.